This TCR beta chain stems from a study of T cells after yellow fever vaccination. TCRdb used MiXCR to reprocess the 5' RACE reads, holding one entry per CDR3 protein. The data show around 340,000 distinct CDR3 sequences, 8.7% seen once. This clonotype was found a few times. The CDR3 covers 14 residues. The germline gives CDR1 SGHTA, CDR2 FQGNSA. Germline trimming cut 5 bases from V and 4 bases from J; bases unmatched to any gene: 6. This receptor was obtained from a man between 18 and 35 years old who received the YFV17D yellow fever vaccine. The sequenced sample was PBMCs, obtained on the day of the first yellow fever vaccination. The chain carries TRBV7-2 and TRBJ2-7, with TRBD1 matching 9 bases. In DNA, the CDR3 is TGTGCCAGCAGCCCCCGGGGACAGGGATACGAGCAGTACTTC. This encodes CASSPRGQGYEQYF.